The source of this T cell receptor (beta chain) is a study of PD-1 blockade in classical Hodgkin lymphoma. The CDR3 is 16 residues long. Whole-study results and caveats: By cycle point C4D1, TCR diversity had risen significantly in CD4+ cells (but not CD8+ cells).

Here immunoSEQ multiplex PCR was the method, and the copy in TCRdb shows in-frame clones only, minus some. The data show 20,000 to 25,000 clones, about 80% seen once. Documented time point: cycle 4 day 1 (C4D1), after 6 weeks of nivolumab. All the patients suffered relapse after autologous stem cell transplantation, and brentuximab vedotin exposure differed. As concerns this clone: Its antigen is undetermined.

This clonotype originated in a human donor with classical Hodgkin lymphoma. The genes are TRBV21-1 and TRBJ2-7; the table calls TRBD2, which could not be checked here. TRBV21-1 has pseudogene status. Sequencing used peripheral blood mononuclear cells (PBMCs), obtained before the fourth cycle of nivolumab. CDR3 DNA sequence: TGTGCCAGCAGCAAGGTGCGGAGAGGGTCCGACTACGAGCAGTACTTC. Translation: CASSKVRRGSDYEQYF.